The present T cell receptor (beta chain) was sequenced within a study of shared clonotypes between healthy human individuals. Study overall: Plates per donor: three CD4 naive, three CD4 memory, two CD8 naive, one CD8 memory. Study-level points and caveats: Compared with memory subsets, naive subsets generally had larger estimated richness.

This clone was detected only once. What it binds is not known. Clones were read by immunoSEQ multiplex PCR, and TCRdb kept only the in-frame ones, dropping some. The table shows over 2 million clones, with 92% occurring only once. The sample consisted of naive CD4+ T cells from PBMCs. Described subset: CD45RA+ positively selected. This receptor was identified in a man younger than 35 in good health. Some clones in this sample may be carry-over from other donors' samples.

CDR3: CASSLAGRARNEQFF. The CDR3 DNA reads as TGTGCCAGCAGTCTAGCGGGGAGGGCCCGAAATGAGCAGTTCTTC. The chain combines TRBV28 with TRBJ2-1; 9 nucleotides agree with TRBD2. CDR1 is MDHEN and CDR2 is SYDVKM in the germline V gene. Germline trimming cut 5 bases from V and 7 bases from J; bases unmatched to any gene: 9. The CDR3 runs 15 residues.